A single sample is the source of the 21 T cell receptor beta chains below, sequenced in a study of blood T cells in healthy people across ages. The use of a sample-barcoded 5' primer and a J-beta primer mix characterized a second PCR of roughly 6 to 11 cycles. In TCRdb, the 5' RACE reads were re-called with MiXCR into one record per CDR3 protein. The sample includes 1.5 million to 2 million distinct CDR3 sequences, approximately 50% of them seen just once. Sequenced material: blood. All receptors derive from a woman in her forties in good health.

This chain links TRBV7-9 with TRBJ2-7; 10 bases are a match to TRBD2. The J call may be incorrect, as the DNA end agrees better with TRBJ2-5. CDR3 length: 17 residues. Germline V gene sequence: CDR1 SEHNR, CDR2 FQNEAQ (reference sequence). The CDR3 is CASSLGLAAEMGETQYF. The CDR3 nucleotides read TGTGCCAGCAGCCTAGGACTAGCGGCTGAAATGGGGGAGACCCAGTACTTC.

V usage is TRBV7-3 and J usage is TRBJ1-6; no clear D. The CDR3 length is 15 residues. The V end lost 4 bases, the J end lost 7 bases, and 14 bases lay between the germline ends. Germline CDR1 and CDR2: SGHTA and FQGTGA. For the CDR3, the DNA is TGTGCCAGCAGCTCAGCAGAGACCGAGAATTCACCCCTCCACTTT. Its translation: CASSSAETENSPLHF.

This clonotype was found a few times. The chain is built from TRBV28 and TRBJ2-7; D is tentatively TRBD1 or TRBD2 (5 bases each). Trimming pared 5 bases from V and 5 bases from J, leaving 13 bases between. The CDR3 sequence is 13 residues long. Germline lookup yields CDR1 MDHEN and CDR2 SYDVKM. CDR3 sequence (DNA): TGTGCCAGCAGTCCCACCGGGGACCACGAGCAGTACTTC. This sequence encodes CASSPTGDHEQYF.

The rearrangement uses TRBV5-1 and TRBJ2-7; D unresolved. Trimming left V 0 bases short and J 5 bases short, with 9 bases between. Germline assignment: CDR1 SGHRS and CDR2 YFSETQ. The CDR3 consists of 13 residues. In DNA, the CDR3 is TGCGCCAGCAGCTTGGGATCTCTGGACGAGCAGTACTTC. Its protein product is CASSLGSLDEQYF.

This clonotype was observed a handful of times. V gene TRBV7-6 combines with J gene TRBJ1-2, with TRBD1 matching over 7 bases. Germline V gene sequence: CDR1 SGHVS, CDR2 FNYEAQ. The V gene end was trimmed by 1 base and the J gene end by 4 bases; junction bases not matched to a gene: 9. CDR3 length: 16 amino acids. The CDR3 protein is CASSLGGGDSVYGYTF. The CDR3 nucleotides are TGTGCCAGCAGCTTAGGGGGCGGGGACAGCGTCTATGGCTACACCTTC.

This clonotype occurred a few times. The genes are TRBV28 and TRBJ2-7; D is undetermined. Germline CDR1 is MDHEN and CDR2 is SYDVKM. This CDR3 contains 15 residues. The V end was cut by 6 bases, the J end by 2 bases, with 17 bases between. As DNA, the CDR3 is TGTGCCAGCAGCTCTACTTCATCCGTAACCTACGAGCAGTACTTC. Amino acid sequence: CASSSTSSVTYEQYF.

This chain uses TRBV7-2 with TRBJ1-4; perhaps TRBD1 as D (6 bases). V was cut by 4 bases and J by 4 bases, with 13 bases left in between. From germline, CDR1 is SGHTA and CDR2 FQGNSA. The CDR3 length is 15 residues. The CDR3 loop is CASSSTRGYNEKLFF. DNA of the CDR3: TGTGCCAGCAGCTCAACCAGGGGCTATAATGAAAAACTGTTTTTT.

The genes are TRBV7-2 and TRBJ2-5; TRBD2 agrees at 7 bases. V trimming: 5 bases; J trimming: 2 bases; junction bases outside the gene matches: 8. CDR1 and CDR2 (germline): SGHTA, FQGNSA. This CDR3 region has 15 residues. CDR3 bases: TGTGCCAGCAGCCGCATACGAGCGGGGCAAGAGACCCAGTACTTC. Encoded protein: CASSRIRAGQETQYF.

The chain joins TRBV5-1 to TRBJ2-5, with unresolved D. Germline V lookup: CDR1 SGHRS, CDR2 YFSETQ. The germline V and J ends were trimmed by 4 bases and 11 bases, with 15 bases remaining between them. The CDR3 extends over 12 amino acids. The CDR3 loop reads CASSHGRYEQYF. In DNA form, the CDR3 reads TGCGCCAGCAGCCATGGACGTTATGAGCAGTACTTC.

The chain joins TRBV12-3 or TRBV12-4 to TRBJ1-2, with 7 positions matching TRBD1. The trim removed 7 bases at V and 4 bases at J, leaving 3 bases unmatched. This CDR3 is built from 12 residues. The chain's CDR3 is CASNRGFYGYTF. The DNA for the CDR3 is TGTGCCAGCAACAGGGGATTCTATGGCTACACCTTC.

The rearrangement links TRBV4-1 to TRBJ2-1; D is undetermined. The ends were cut back, 0 bases at V and 10 bases at J, with 16 bases in the middle. Germline CDR1 reads MGHRA; CDR2 reads YSYEKL. This CDR3 is built from 15 residues. The CDR3 region is CASSQDETPFGEQFF. CDR3 DNA sequence: TGCGCCAGCAGCCAAGATGAAACCCCCTTCGGGGAGCAGTTCTTC.

Notes on this clonotype: A much larger clone lies one base from this, so it may be a read error. This rearrangement joins TRBV20-1 to TRBJ2-7; 7 bases line up with TRBD2. Looked up from germline, CDR1 is DFQATT and CDR2 is SNEGSKA (reference sequence). The length of the CDR3 is 13 residues. Trimming took 3 bases from V and 2 from J; bases not matched to a gene: 4. The CDR3 DNA follows: TGCAGTGCTAGTGTGGGGGGGGCCTACGAGCAGTACTTC. Protein: CSASVGGAYEQYF.

This chain joins TRBV7-9 and TRBJ2-5; D assignment may be TRBD1 or TRBD2 (5 bases each). CDR1 is SEHNR, CDR2 FQNEAQ, per germline (reference sequence). This CDR3 is built from 15 residues. With 1 base removed from V and 4 bases from J, the gap between germline ends came to 13 bases. CDR3: CASSLGGPNGETQYF. CDR3 nucleotides: TGTGCCAGCAGCTTAGGGGGACCTAATGGAGAGACCCAGTACTTC.

The chain has TRBV15 and TRBJ2-5, with D unclear. Germline V lookup: CDR1 LNHNV, CDR2 YYDKDF (reference sequence). This CDR3 region has 17 residues. The V end was cut by 0 bases, the J end by 1 base, with 15 bases between. The DNA for the CDR3 is TGTGCCACCAGCAGAGATTTAATTAGTGTACTCCAAGAGACCCAGTACTTC. As protein: CATSRDLISVLQETQYF.

This chain connects TRBV9 to TRBJ2-5; 10 bases line up with TRBD2. CDR3 size: 17 residues. J was trimmed by 1 base and V by 0 bases; bases with no gene match: 6. Germline lookup yields CDR1 SGDLS and CDR2 YYNGEE. The CDR3 region is CASSVDPSGGAQETQYF. The DNA of the CDR3 is TGTGCCAGCAGCGTAGATCCTAGCGGGGGAGCCCAAGAGACCCAGTACTTC.

The CDR3 nucleotides are TGTGCCAGCACTCCAGAGGCGTATCCTCGGCGTGGGCAGTTCTTC. Its protein is CASTPEAYPRRGQFF. The genes are TRBV9 and TRBJ2-1; no clear D gene. CDR1 is SGDLS, CDR2 YYNGEE, per germline. The CDR3 is 15 amino acids. V dropped 6 bases and J dropped 12 bases, with 25 bases sitting between them.

In its sample, this clonotype was seen many times. The V call is TRBV7-9, the J call TRBJ2-5, with D uncertain. V was clipped by 0 bases and J by 6 bases, with 2 bases between them. Germline V CDR1 and CDR2: SEHNR, FQNEAQ (reference sequence). CDR3 length equals 11 residues. CDR3 DNA: TGTGCCAGCAGCTTAGCGAAGACCCAGTACTTC. Its protein product is CASSLAKTQYF.

J is TRBJ2-7 and V is TRBV7-2; D is uncertain. With 2 bases removed from V and 1 base from J, the gap between germline ends came to 9 bases. Germline V gene data show CDR1 as SGHTA and CDR2 as FQGNSA. The CDR3 is 14 amino acids. CDR3 sequence reads: CASSLLPESYEQYF. DNA for the CDR3: TGTGCCAGCAGCTTACTTCCAGAGTCCTACGAGCAGTACTTC.

The chain carries TRBV4-3 and TRBJ1-5; weak D call: TRBD1 (5 bases). The V and J ends lost 0 bases and 5 bases respectively, with 11 bases between them. From germline, CDR1 is LGHNA and CDR2 YSLEER. This CDR3 comprises 15 residues. CDR3 protein: CASSQDSEGYQPQHF. The CDR3 nucleotides are TGCGCCAGCAGCCAAGACTCGGAGGGGTATCAGCCCCAGCATTTT.

This clonotype was observed a handful of times. The J gene is TRBJ1-6, the V gene TRBV5-5; 11 bases align to TRBD1. Germline CDR1 is SGHKS and CDR2 is YYEKEE (reference sequence). The CDR3 totals 16 residues. V lost 4 bases, J lost 7 bases, and 7 bases stayed unmatched. The CDR3 region is CASSGGTGGLNSPLHF. CDR3 in DNA: TGTGCCAGCAGCGGCGGGACAGGGGGATTGAATTCACCCCTCCACTTT.

The chain is built from TRBV11-2 and TRBJ2-1; D is undetermined. Germline CDR1 SGHAT, CDR2 FQNNGV. Trimming took 3 bases from V and 6 from J, leaving 15 bases between them. The CDR3 loop spans 15 amino acids. CDR3 protein: CASSFDSPASNEQFF. DNA of the CDR3: TGTGCCAGCAGCTTTGATAGCCCGGCGAGCAATGAGCAGTTCTTC.